This T cell receptor (beta chain) was sequenced in a study of beta chain features in type 1 diabetes. Trimming removed 3 bases at V and 7 bases at J, with 14 bases between. Germline assignment: CDR1 GTSNPN and CDR2 SVGIG (reference sequence). The CDR3 runs to 13 residues. Points from the study as a whole: Fewer insertions but more deletions were seen at VDJ junctions in type 1 diabetes patients. There was a moderate but significant shortening of TCRB CDR3s in all four CD4+ subsets of Type 1 diabetes patients.

Remarks on this clone: The antigen remains unidentified.

TCRB transcripts that were expressed got sequenced, as all of the isolated RNA had been reverse transcribed. Method: immunoSEQ multiplex PCR; TCRdb's copy keeps in-frame clones and lacks some. This sample has over 150,000 clones, with about 8.1% found just once. This rearrangement joins TRBV30 to TRBJ2-3, with D possibly matching TRBD2 (5 bases). The clonotype comes from a woman under 30 with type 1 diabetes. Sequencing was carried out using central memory CD4+ T cells from blood. This chain's CDR3 is CAWRLGRVNTQYF. The CDR3 region has the DNA TGTGCCTGGAGACTAGGAAGGGTAAATACGCAGTATTTT.